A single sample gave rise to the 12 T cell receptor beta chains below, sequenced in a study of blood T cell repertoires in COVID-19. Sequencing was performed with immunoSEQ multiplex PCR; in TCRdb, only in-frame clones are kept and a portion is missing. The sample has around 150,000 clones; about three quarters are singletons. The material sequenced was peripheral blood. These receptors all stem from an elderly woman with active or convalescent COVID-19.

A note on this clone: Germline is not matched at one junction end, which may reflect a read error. The CDR3 DNA sequence: TGTGCCAGCAGCCTAGCTGGCGGTAGAGGGAGGGAGCAGTACTTC. It specifies CASSLAGGRGREQYF. V usage is TRBV7-2 and J usage is TRBJ2-7, with D maybe TRBD2 (6 bases). The germline CDR1 and CDR2 sequences are SGHTA and FQGNSA. The CDR3 runs to 15 residues.

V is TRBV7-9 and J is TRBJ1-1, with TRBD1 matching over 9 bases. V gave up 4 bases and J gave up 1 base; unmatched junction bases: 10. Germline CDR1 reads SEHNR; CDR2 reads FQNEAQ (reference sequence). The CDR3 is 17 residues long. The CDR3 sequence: CASSSTAGTGRNTEAFF. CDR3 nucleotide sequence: TGTGCCAGCAGCTCCACCGCCGGGACAGGGCGGAACACTGAAGCTTTCTTT.

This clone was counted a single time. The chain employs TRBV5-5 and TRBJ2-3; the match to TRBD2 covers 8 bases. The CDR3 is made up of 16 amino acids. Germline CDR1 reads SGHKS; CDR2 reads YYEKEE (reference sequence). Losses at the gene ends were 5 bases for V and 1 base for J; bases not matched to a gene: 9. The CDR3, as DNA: TGTGCCAGCAGTTCGGGAGAAGCGGGGGGCACAGATACGCAGTATTTT. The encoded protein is CASSSGEAGGTDTQYF.

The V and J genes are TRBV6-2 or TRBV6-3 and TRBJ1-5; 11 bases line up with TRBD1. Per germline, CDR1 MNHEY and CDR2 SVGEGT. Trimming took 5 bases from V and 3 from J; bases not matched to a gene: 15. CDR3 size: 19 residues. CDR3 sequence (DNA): TGTGCCAGCAGTCGGCCTAAATGGGACAGGGGGGACACCAATCAGCCCCAGCATTTT. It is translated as CASSRPKWDRGDTNQPQHF.

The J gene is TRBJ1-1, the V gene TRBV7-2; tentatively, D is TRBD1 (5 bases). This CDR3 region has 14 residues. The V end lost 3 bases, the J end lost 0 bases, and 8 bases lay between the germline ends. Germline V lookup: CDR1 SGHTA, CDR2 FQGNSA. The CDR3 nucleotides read TGTGCCAGCAGCTTTGGACACCTGAACACTGAAGCTTTCTTT. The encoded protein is CASSFGHLNTEAFF.

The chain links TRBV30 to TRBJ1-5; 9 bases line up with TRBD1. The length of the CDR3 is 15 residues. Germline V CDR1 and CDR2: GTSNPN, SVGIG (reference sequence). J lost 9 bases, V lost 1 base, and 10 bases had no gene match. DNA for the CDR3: TGTGCCTGGAGTGCTTCCGGGACAGGGATCCTGCCCCAGCATTTT. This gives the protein CAWSASGTGILPQHF.

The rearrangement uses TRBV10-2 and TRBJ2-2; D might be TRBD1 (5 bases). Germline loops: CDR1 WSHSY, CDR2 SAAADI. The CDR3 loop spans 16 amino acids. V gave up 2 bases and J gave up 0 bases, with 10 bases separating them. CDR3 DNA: TGCGCCAGCAGTGAGGTGCCAGGGTCGAACACCGGGGAGCTGTTTTTT. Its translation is CASSEVPGSNTGELFF.

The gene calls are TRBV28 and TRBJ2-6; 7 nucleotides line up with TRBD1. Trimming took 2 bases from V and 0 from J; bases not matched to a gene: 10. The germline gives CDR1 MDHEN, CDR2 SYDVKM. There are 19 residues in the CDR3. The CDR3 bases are TGTGCCAGCAGTTTAAAATTCCGGACAGGTCTCTCTGGGGCCAACGTCCTGACTTTC. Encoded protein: CASSLKFRTGLSGANVLTF.

The CDR3 DNA follows: TGTGCCAGCACTGCGGGGGGGTCTGAAGCTTTCTTT. It is translated as CASTAGGSEAFF. The chain joins TRBV12-3 or TRBV12-4 to TRBJ1-1; the D gene is possibly TRBD1 (5 bases). The CDR3 covers 12 residues. With 7 bases removed from V and 6 bases from J, the gap between germline ends came to 12 bases.

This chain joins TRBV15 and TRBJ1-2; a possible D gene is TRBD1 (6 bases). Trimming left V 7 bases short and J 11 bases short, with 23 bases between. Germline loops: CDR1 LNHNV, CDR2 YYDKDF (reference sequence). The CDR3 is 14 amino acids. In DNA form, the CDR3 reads TGTGCCACCAATCGGGACAAAGGTTTCAAGGGGTACACCTTC. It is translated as CATNRDKGFKGYTF.

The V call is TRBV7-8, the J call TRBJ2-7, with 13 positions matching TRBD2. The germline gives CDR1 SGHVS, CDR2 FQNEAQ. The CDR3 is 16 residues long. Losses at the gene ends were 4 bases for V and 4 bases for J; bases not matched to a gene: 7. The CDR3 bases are TGTGCCAGCAGCTCCGGGACTAGCGGGGCACCTTACGAGCAGTACTTC. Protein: CASSSGTSGAPYEQYF.

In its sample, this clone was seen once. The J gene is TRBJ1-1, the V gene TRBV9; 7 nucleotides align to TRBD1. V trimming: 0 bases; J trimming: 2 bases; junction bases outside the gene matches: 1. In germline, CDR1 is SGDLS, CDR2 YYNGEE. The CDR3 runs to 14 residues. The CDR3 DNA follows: TGTGCCAGCAGCGTAGGACAGGGCAACACTGAAGCTTTCTTT. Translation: CASSVGQGNTEAFF.